The 19 T cell receptor beta chains in this list originate from one sample, sequenced in a study of blood T cell repertoires in COVID-19. Here immunoSEQ multiplex PCR was the method, and the copy in TCRdb shows in-frame clones only, minus some. Of roughly 75,000 clones in the sample, 86% were seen once. Sequenced sample: peripheral blood. The receptors shown here come from a man aged 80 or over in a cohort sampled during active COVID-19.

This rearrangement joins TRBV7-2 to TRBJ2-3; possible D gene TRBD2, 6 bases. The CDR3 has 15 amino acids. Germline values: CDR1 SGHTA, CDR2 FQGNSA. V lost 4 bases and J lost 2, with 13 bases in between. CDR3 amino acids: CASSSGLLLTDTQYF. As DNA, the CDR3 is TGTGCCAGCAGCTCGGGACTTCTCCTCACAGATACGCAGTATTTT.

In its sample, this clone was seen a few times. The chain uses TRBV19 and TRBJ2-2; 9 positions agree with TRBD1. Germline loops: CDR1 LNHDA, CDR2 SQIVND (reference sequence). V lost 8 bases and J lost 5; bases outside the gene matches: 6. The CDR3 is 14 amino acids. DNA for the CDR3: TGTGCCAGTGGGAACAGGGGGCATACCGGGGAGCTGTTTTTT. Its translation: CASGNRGHTGELFF.

Concerning this clone: At one boundary the junction diverges from the germline segment, which might be a read error. The chain recombines TRBV6-5 with TRBJ1-5, with D possibly TRBD1 on 6 matching bases. CDR1 is MNHEY and CDR2 is SVGAGI in the germline V gene. CDR3 length: 15 residues. CDR3 loop: CASSDSTGNGQPQHF. As DNA, the CDR3 is TGTGCCAGCAGTGACTCGACAGGTAACGGTCAGCCCCAGCATTTT.

The J gene is TRBJ2-7, the V gene TRBV4-1; 10 bases align to TRBD2. The CDR3 spans 16 residues. CDR1 MGHRA and CDR2 YSYEKL come from the germline V gene. J lost 3 bases, V lost 1 base, and 6 bases had no gene match. The CDR3 nucleotides are TGCGCCAGCAGCCAAGCGGGAGCGGGGGGGATCTACGAGCAGTACGTC. It translates to CASSQAGAGGIYEQYV.

The chain has TRBV5-8 and TRBJ2-2; D is possibly TRBD1 (5 bases). Trimming took off 2 bases at V and 1 base at J, with 6 bases between the two ends. Germline CDR1 reads SGHTS; CDR2 reads YDEGEE. The CDR3 length is 14 residues. CDR3 sequence reads: CASSFGQNTGELFF. The DNA for the CDR3 is TGTGCCAGCAGCTTTGGACAGAACACCGGGGAGCTGTTTTTT. Using reference TRBV5-8 and TRBJ2-2 for the parts outside the CDR3, the full variable domain is EAGVTQSPTHLIKTRGQQATLRCSPISGHTSVYWYQQALGLGLQFLLWYDEGEERNRGNFPPRFSGRQFPNYSSELNVNALELEDSALYLCASSFGQNTGELFFGEGSRLTVL.

The chain combines TRBV7-6 with TRBJ1-5; maybe TRBD1 (5 bases). Germline V gene sequence: CDR1 SGHVS, CDR2 FNYEAQ. CDR3 length: 15 residues. Trimming left V 2 bases short and J 0 bases short, with 8 bases between. This CDR3 is CASSLLGGSNQPQHF. DNA of the CDR3: TGTGCCAGCAGCTTACTCGGGGGTAGCAATCAGCCCCAGCATTTT.

CDR3 nucleotides: TGTGCCAGTATAGACCCGGGACAGGGAGTGGCTGGAAACACCATATATTTT. Amino acid sequence: CASIDPGQGVAGNTIYF. The chain has TRBV19 and TRBJ1-3, with 9 nucleotides matching TRBD1. Looked up from germline, CDR1 is LNHDA and CDR2 is SQIVND (reference sequence). The CDR3 loop spans 17 amino acids. J lost 2 bases, V lost 7 bases, and 12 bases had no gene match.

This clone was picked up one time. This CDR3 reads CASSQTSGGLYEQFF. CDR3 bases: TGTGCCAGCAGTCAGACTAGCGGGGGGTTGTATGAGCAGTTCTTC. The chain couples TRBV6-2 or TRBV6-3 to TRBJ2-1, with 13 bases identical to TRBD2. Unmatched junction bases numbered 6, after V lost 5 bases and J lost 8 bases. The length of the CDR3 is 15 residues. Per the germline V gene, CDR1 is MNHEY and CDR2 is SVGEGT.

The chain has TRBV6-1 and TRBJ2-7; 7 bases match TRBD1. Germline CDR1 reads MNHNS; CDR2 reads SASEGT. The CDR3 covers 14 residues. With V trimmed by 1 base and J by 7 bases, 7 bases remained unmatched. CDR3 DNA: TGTGCCAGCAGTGAAGGGGACAGTAACGAGGAGCAGTACTTC. Translated, it gives CASSEGDSNEEQYF.

This sequence joins TRBV5-6 and TRBJ2-7; maybe TRBD1 (6 bases). The CDR3 extends over 16 amino acids. Looked up from germline, CDR1 is SGHDT and CDR2 is YYEEEE. Deletions cut 1 base from V and 5 bases from J, with 19 bases between. The CDR3 protein is CASSLILGRGVDEQYF. The CDR3 nucleotides read TGTGCCAGCAGCTTGATACTGGGCAGGGGAGTCGACGAGCAGTACTTC.

The CDR3 region is CASRKQENTEAFF. CDR3 bases: TGCGCCAGCAGAAAACAGGAGAACACTGAAGCTTTCTTT. The chain has TRBV5-1 and TRBJ1-1; possible D gene TRBD1, 5 bases. The length of the CDR3 is 13 residues. Germline CDR1 is SGHRS and CDR2 is YFSETQ. V was clipped by 5 bases and J by 1 base, with 9 bases between them.

This chain uses TRBV3-1 (or the pseudogene TRBV3-2) with TRBJ2-3, with TRBD1 as a possible D gene (5 bases). Germline V CDR1 and CDR2: LGHDT, YNNKEL (reference sequence). The V gene lost 1 base and the J gene lost 2 bases, with 16 bases spanning the gap. The CDR3 extends over 17 amino acids. Written as DNA, the CDR3 is TGTGCCAGCAGCCAAGGGCAGGGTCGGATTAACACAGATACGCAGTATTTT. This translates into CASSQGQGRINTDTQYF.

V is TRBV28 and J is TRBJ2-5; D is possibly TRBD1 (6 bases). V lost 6 bases to trimming and J lost 3 bases, with 8 bases between them. Germline V gene data show CDR1 as MDHEN and CDR2 as SYDVKM. The CDR3 totals 12 residues. CDR3 coding DNA: TGTGCCAGCAGGAGGACAGAAGAGACCCAGTACTTC. Amino acid sequence: CASRRTEETQYF.

This sequence joins TRBV10-1 and TRBJ1-1, with no clear D. The CDR3 runs to 14 residues. Germline CDR1 and CDR2: WNHNN and SYGVQD (reference sequence). V lost 7 bases and J 0 bases, leaving 12 bases between the germline ends. The CDR3 spells CASIQSTMNTEAFF. DNA of the CDR3: TGCGCCAGCATTCAATCTACTATGAACACTGAAGCTTTCTTT.

The gene calls are TRBV28 and TRBJ1-6; a possible D gene is TRBD1 (5 bases). The V gene lost 5 bases and the J gene lost 11 bases, with 13 bases spanning the gap. This CDR3 has 13 amino acids. CDR1 MDHEN and CDR2 SYDVKM come from the germline V gene. Here the CDR3 reads CASSQSDRAPLHF. Here the CDR3 DNA reads TGTGCCAGCAGTCAATCCGACAGAGCACCCCTCCACTTT.

This chain joins TRBV5-1 and TRBJ1-4; 10 bases map to TRBD1. Trimming at V came to 4 bases and at J to 7 bases, leaving 4 bases not matched to a gene. The germline V gene encodes CDR1 SGHRS and CDR2 YFSETQ. The CDR3 length is 14 residues. DNA of the CDR3: TGCGCCAGCAGCAGACAGGGGGCCGGTGAAAAACTGTTTTTT. It specifies CASSRQGAGEKLFF.

The chain is built from TRBV19 and TRBJ2-1, with D possibly being TRBD1 (5 bases). Between the trimmed V and J ends, which lost 1 base and 8 bases, there was a span of 18 bases. This CDR3 is built from 16 residues. CDR1 is LNHDA and CDR2 is SQIVND in the germline V gene (reference sequence). DNA of the CDR3: TGTGCCAGTAGTATAGGGGGCACCCCAGCAGTAGATGAGCAGTTCTTC. It yields the protein CASSIGGTPAVDEQFF.

The chain links TRBV7-2 to TRBJ1-2; maybe TRBD1 (6 bases). The CDR3 is made up of 14 amino acids. Germline V gene sequence: CDR1 SGHTA, CDR2 FQGNSA. V was shortened by 0 bases and J by 7 bases, with 12 bases between the two germline ends. This chain's CDR3 is CASSLASRGSGYTF. The CDR3 DNA sequence: TGTGCCAGCAGCTTAGCATCCAGGGGTAGTGGCTACACCTTC.

The chain combines TRBV6-5 with TRBJ2-3; 7 positions agree with TRBD2. V was clipped by 5 bases and J by 1 base; unmatched bases: 6. This CDR3 contains 15 residues. Germline CDR1 MNHEY, CDR2 SVGAGI. Written as DNA, the CDR3 is TGTGCCAGCAGTCGCACTAGCGACGGCACAGATACGCAGTATTTT. This translates into CASSRTSDGTDTQYF.